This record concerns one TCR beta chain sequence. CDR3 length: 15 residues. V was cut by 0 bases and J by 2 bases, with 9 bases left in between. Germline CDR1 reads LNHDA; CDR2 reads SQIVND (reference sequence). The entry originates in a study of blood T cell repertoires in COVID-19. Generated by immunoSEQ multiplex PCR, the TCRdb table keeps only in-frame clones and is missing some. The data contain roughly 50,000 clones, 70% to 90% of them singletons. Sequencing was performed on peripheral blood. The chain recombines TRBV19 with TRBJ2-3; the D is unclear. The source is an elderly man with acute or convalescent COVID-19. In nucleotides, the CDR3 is TGTGCCAGTAGTATAGACTCGGTCTACACAGATACGCAGTATTTT. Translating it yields CASSIDSVYTDTQYF.